One and the same sample provided the 19 T cell receptor beta chains below, sequenced in a study of Graves' ophthalmopathy and Graves' hyperthyroidism. RNA transcripts served as template for amplifying TCR beta CDR3 sequences. Investigators did first-round RT-PCR with HTBI primers, then second-round multiplex PCR. TCRdb itself ran the multiplex PCR reads through MiXCR, one entry per CDR3 protein. The table records about 740,000 distinct CDR3 sequences, 40% of them present only once. Sequenced material: peripheral blood. The receptors were sampled from an adult man with Graves' ophthalmopathy.

This clonotype appeared a few times. The genes are TRBV5-1 and TRBJ2-5; TRBD2 matches 7 bases. The germline V gene encodes CDR1 SGHRS and CDR2 YFSETQ. J lost 2 bases, V lost 1 base, and 5 bases had no gene match. This CDR3 comprises 15 residues. The CDR3 bases are TGCGCCAGCAGCTTGCCCGGGGGAGGGCAAGAGACCCAGTACTTC. Translation gives CASSLPGGGQETQYF.

CDR3: CATSRGDEQFF. The CDR3 DNA follows: TGTGCCACCAGCAGAGGGGATGAGCAGTTCTTC. The chain employs TRBV15 and TRBJ2-1; D unresolved. Deletions cut 1 base from V and 8 bases from J, with 3 bases between. Per germline, CDR1 LNHNV and CDR2 YYDKDF (reference sequence). The CDR3 is 11 residues long.

This clonotype was counted a single time. The CDR3 DNA sequence: TGCAGCAGTTGGGACTCCTCCTCCTACGAGCAGTACTTC. Residues: CSSWDSSSYEQYF. The chain carries TRBV29-1 and TRBJ2-7, with D perhaps matching TRBD2 (6 bases). V was shortened by 8 bases and J by 0 bases, with 14 bases between the two germline ends. Germline CDR1 SQVTM, CDR2 ANQGSEA. The CDR3 extends over 13 amino acids.

The CDR3 DNA sequence: TGTGCCACCAGCAGTGGGACAGGGATTGGTGGCTACACCTTC. Protein sequence: CATSSGTGIGGYTF. The chain uses TRBV15 and TRBJ1-2; TRBD1 matches 9 bases. The junction had 6 bases not matched to a gene; V was cut back by 3 bases and J by 7 bases. Germline V lookup: CDR1 LNHNV, CDR2 YYDKDF (reference sequence). The CDR3 loop spans 14 amino acids.

The sample holds many counts of this clonotype. This chain joins TRBV7-2 and TRBJ1-1; D remains ambiguous. Germline-derived CDR1 and CDR2 are SGHTA and FQGNSA. The CDR3 has 14 amino acids. The V and J ends lost 3 bases and 5 bases respectively, with 13 bases between them. The CDR3 sequence: CASSFSGLATEAFF. CDR3 coding DNA: TGTGCCAGCAGCTTTAGTGGATTAGCGACTGAAGCTTTCTTT.

The gene calls are TRBV11-3 and TRBJ1-3; D call uncertain. V lost 2 bases and J lost 4, with 12 bases in between. CDR1 is SGHNT, CDR2 YENEEA, per germline. The CDR3 is 15 amino acids. The CDR3 loop is CASSLQGVAGNTIYF. DNA for the CDR3: TGTGCCAGCAGCTTACAAGGAGTTGCCGGAAACACCATATATTTT.

This clonotype appeared a few times. The chain is built from TRBV9 and TRBJ2-2, with D uncertain. Germline values: CDR1 SGDLS, CDR2 YYNGEE. Trimming removed 2 bases from V and 0 bases from J, with 11 bases in between. CDR3 length: 16 amino acids. CDR3 amino acids: CASSVQAYANTGELFF. The CDR3 nucleotides read TGTGCCAGCAGCGTTCAGGCTTACGCGAACACCGGGGAGCTGTTTTTT. Combining the CDR3 with reference TRBV9 and TRBJ2-2 gives the whole variable domain DSGVTQTPKHLITATGQRVTLRCSPRSGDLSVYWYQQSLDQGLQFLIQYYNGEERAKGNILERFSAQQFPDLHSELNLSSLELGDSALYFCASSVQAYANTGELFFGEGSRLTVL.

The chain uses TRBV10-2 and TRBJ2-5, with D maybe TRBD2 (6 bases). The length of the CDR3 is 13 residues. V was cut by 5 bases and J by 2 bases, with 9 bases left in between. The germline V gene has CDR1 WSHSY and CDR2 SAAADI. The CDR3 coding sequence is TGCGCCAGCAGTCGGGAGAGACAAGAGACCCAGTACTTC. As protein: CASSRERQETQYF.

This clonotype has more than one count but fewer than ten. The CDR3 sequence is CASSPGRQGTGTEAFF. CDR3 DNA: TGTGCCAGTAGTCCGGGAAGACAGGGTACGGGCACTGAAGCTTTCTTT. V and J are TRBV19 and TRBJ1-1; 7 nucleotides agree with TRBD1. J lost 4 bases, V lost 5 bases, and 13 bases had no gene match. Germline V lookup: CDR1 LNHDA, CDR2 SQIVND (reference sequence). CDR3 size: 16 residues. The full variable domain, completed using reference TRBV19 and TRBJ1-1, is DGGITQSPKYLFRKEGQNVTLSCEQNLNHDAMYWYRQDPGQGLRLIYYSQIVNDFQKGDIAEGYSVSREKKESFPLTVTSAQKNPTAFYLCASSPGRQGTGTEAFFGQGTRLTVV.

V and J are TRBV6-1 and TRBJ1-5, with TRBD1 matching 8 bases. CDR3 length: 16 amino acids. Looked up from germline, CDR1 is MNHNS and CDR2 is SASEGT. V shed 6 bases, J shed 2 bases, and the junction held 9 bases outside the gene matches. CDR3 DNA: TGTGCCAGCAGCTTGTATGGGACAGGCCGCAATCAGCCCCAGCATTTT. Protein sequence: CASSLYGTGRNQPQHF.

A single count supports this clonotype. V gene TRBV19 combines with J gene TRBJ2-3; TRBD1 matches 8 bases. The V gene end was trimmed by 4 bases and the J gene end by 4 bases; junction bases not matched to a gene: 7. The CDR3 is made up of 15 amino acids. Germline CDR1 and CDR2: LNHDA and SQIVND (reference sequence). In DNA, the CDR3 is TGTGCCAGTAGTACCGGGACAGGCAGGGCAGATACGCAGTATTTT. Protein product: CASSTGTGRADTQYF.

J is TRBJ2-7 and V is TRBV6-5; 12 positions match TRBD2. There are 17 residues in the CDR3. The germline V gene has CDR1 MNHEY and CDR2 SVGAGI. J was trimmed by 5 bases and V by 0 bases; bases with no gene match: 8. The CDR3, as DNA: TGTGCCAGCAGTTACTCAAGGGGACTAGCGGGTACTGACGAGCAGTACTTC. Protein sequence: CASSYSRGLAGTDEQYF.

This clonotype was found many times. V gene TRBV29-1 combines with J gene TRBJ2-7, with 8 bases fitting TRBD1. The V gene end was trimmed by 1 base and the J gene end by 2 bases; junction bases not matched to a gene: 13. Germline V gene data show CDR1 as SQVTM and CDR2 as ANQGSEA. The CDR3 is made up of 17 amino acids. CDR3 residues: CSVEGGTGPSFTYEQYF. CDR3 bases: TGCAGCGTTGAAGGTGGGACAGGACCATCATTTACCTACGAGCAGTACTTC.

This chain uses TRBV12-3 or TRBV12-4 with TRBJ1-5, with TRBD1 as a possible D gene (5 bases). This CDR3 is 20 amino acids long. V was clipped by 3 bases and J by 0 bases, with 24 bases between them. The CDR3 region is CASSFRGQGYFYDSNQPQHF. The CDR3 DNA reads TGTGCCAGCAGTTTCCGTGGGCAGGGATATTTCTATGATAGCAATCAGCCCCAGCATTTT.

On this clonotype: This may come from a read error, since a much larger clone is one base off. The chain employs TRBV11-1 and TRBJ2-2; possible D gene TRBD2, 6 bases. V lost 7 bases and J lost 6, with 15 bases in between. The CDR3 spans 14 residues. Germline CDR1 is SGHAT and CDR2 is FQDESV (reference sequence). The CDR3 DNA sequence: TGTGCCAGCACCCGGGAGAGTGGTGCCGGGGAGCTGTTTTTT. This encodes CASTRESGAGELFF.

The table lists this clonotype with a few counts. The chain carries TRBV2 and TRBJ1-3; the D is unclear. This CDR3 region has 16 residues. V was pared by 0 bases and J by 2 bases, with 11 bases between. Germline assignment: CDR1 SNHLY and CDR2 FYNNEI. The CDR3 sequence: CASSEALHTAGNTIYF. The CDR3 DNA reads TGTGCCAGCAGTGAAGCGCTTCATACAGCTGGAAACACCATATATTTT.

This clonotype was observed a handful of times. The chain employs TRBV2 and TRBJ1-5; 11 nucleotides match TRBD1. V shed 5 bases and J 7 bases; nucleotides not matched to a gene: 7. The CDR3 runs 15 residues. The V gene's germline CDR1 is SNHLY and CDR2 FYNNEI. In nucleotides, the CDR3 is TGTGCCAGCAGTACGGACAGGGGGCGGTTGCAGCCCCAGCATTTT. This sequence encodes CASSTDRGRLQPQHF.

This clonotype was observed many times. The chain carries TRBV7-3 and TRBJ2-2; D is undetermined. This CDR3 is built from 14 residues. Germline CDR1 reads SGHTA; CDR2 reads FQGTGA. Trimming left V 4 bases short and J 0 bases short, with 6 bases between. CDR3 protein: CASSSPTNTGELFF. In DNA form, the CDR3 reads TGTGCCAGCAGCTCCCCTACGAACACCGGGGAGCTGTTTTTT.

The chain carries TRBV2 and TRBJ1-4; D ambiguous. The CDR3 is 14 residues long. Germline assignment: CDR1 SNHLY and CDR2 FYNNEI. The V gene lost 5 bases and the J gene lost 3 bases, with 10 bases spanning the gap. CDR3 residues: CASSRSGANEKLFF. For the CDR3, the DNA is TGTGCCAGCAGTCGGTCCGGGGCTAATGAAAAACTGTTTTTT.